One and the same sample provided the 16 T cell receptor beta chains below, sequenced in a study of blood T cell repertoires in COVID-19. The data were produced by immunoSEQ multiplex PCR, yet TCRdb's version contains in-frame clones alone and is incomplete. The sample has 70,000 or so clones, 86% seen once; the top ten hold roughly 3.9%. Sequenced: peripheral blood. These receptors were obtained from a man between 65 and 85 years old with active COVID-19.

This chain links TRBV3-1 (or the pseudogene TRBV3-2) with TRBJ1-2; 11 bases fit TRBD1. Germline loops: CDR1 LGHDT, CDR2 YNNKEL (reference sequence). CDR3 size: 14 residues. Losses at the gene ends were 1 base for V and 7 bases for J; bases not matched to a gene: 2. CDR3 bases: TGTGCCAGCAGCCAAGGGACAGGGGGCGGTGGCTACACCTTC. Its protein is CASSQGTGGGGYTF.

The table lists this clone with a count of one. Other DNA variants within this sample encode the same CDR3. DNA of the CDR3: TGCGCCAGCAGCCCCAGACAGGGCTCTGGAAACACCATATATTTT. This gives the protein CASSPRQGSGNTIYF. This chain joins TRBV4-1 and TRBJ1-3, with 7 bases fitting TRBD1. This CDR3 is built from 15 residues. The germline V gene has CDR1 MGHRA and CDR2 YSYEKL. The V gene end was trimmed by 4 bases and the J gene end by 0 bases; junction bases not matched to a gene: 3.

This clone occurred a few times. The V and J genes are TRBV11-2 and TRBJ2-2; D is possibly TRBD2 (5 bases). CDR3 length: 14 amino acids. Germline V CDR1 and CDR2: SGHAT, FQNNGV. Trimming removed 5 bases at V and 7 bases at J, with 14 bases between. The CDR3 coding sequence is TGTGCCAGCAGCCCGAGGGTTATGGACGGGGAGCTGTTTTTT. It codes for CASSPRVMDGELFF.

The chain combines TRBV30 with TRBJ2-3; 7 nucleotides line up with TRBD2. The CDR3 spans 15 residues. The V segment lost 1 base and the J segment 2 bases; nucleotides outside the gene matches: 6. Germline CDR1 GTSNPN, CDR2 SVGIG (reference sequence). The CDR3 is CAWSGGGAPTDTQYF. The CDR3 DNA reads as TGTGCCTGGAGTGGGGGAGGGGCTCCCACAGATACGCAGTATTTT.

The genes are TRBV27 and TRBJ2-7; D possibly corresponds to TRBD2 (7 bases). Trimming took off 5 bases at V and 4 bases at J, with 33 bases between the two ends. The CDR3 is 20 residues long. Germline CDR1 is MNHEY and CDR2 is SMNVEV (reference sequence). The DNA for the CDR3 is TGTGCCAGCAGTCCCGAGCGGCTCCGAGGGGTTGGGGGGGCAGAGTACGAGCAGTACTTC. This encodes CASSPERLRGVGGAEYEQYF.

The genes are TRBV6-5 and TRBJ1-3, with a tentative D call TRBD1 (5 bases). Germline V gene data show CDR1 as MNHEY and CDR2 as SVGAGI. The CDR3 contains 16 residues. The V end was cut by 4 bases, the J end by 2 bases, with 15 bases between. CDR3 residues: CASSSEGLWAGNTIYF. The CDR3 DNA follows: TGTGCCAGCAGTTCGGAGGGGCTCTGGGCTGGAAACACCATATATTTT.

The J gene is TRBJ1-3, the V gene TRBV7-9; D is unresolved. Trimming took 1 base from V and 2 from J, leaving 6 bases between them. Germline V lookup: CDR1 SEHNR, CDR2 FQNEAQ (reference sequence). The CDR3 sequence is 14 residues long. The CDR3 here is CASSLGQAGNTIYF. CDR3 nucleotide sequence: TGTGCCAGCAGCTTAGGTCAGGCTGGAAACACCATATATTTT.

The gene calls are TRBV21-1 and TRBJ2-1; the table's D call of TRBD1 was not tested on the DNA. TRBV21-1 is labeled a pseudogene. The CDR3 covers 15 residues. The CDR3 DNA sequence: TGTGCCAGCAGCAAACGGGGCCAGGGGGCCGATGAGCAGTTCTTC. Its protein product is CASSKRGQGADEQFF.

The V call is TRBV9, the J call TRBJ2-7; 7 bases are shared with TRBD2. CDR1 and CDR2 (germline): SGDLS, YYNGEE. Germline trimming cut 0 bases from V and 6 bases from J; bases unmatched to any gene: 6. The CDR3 is 14 amino acids. CDR3 region: CASSVGVGGSEQYF. Written as DNA, the CDR3 is TGTGCCAGCAGCGTAGGGGTGGGAGGGTCCGAGCAGTACTTC.

The V gene is TRBV7-2, the J gene TRBJ1-5, with TRBD1 as a possible D gene (5 bases). Trimming took off 0 bases at V and 6 bases at J, with 9 bases between the two ends. The CDR3 totals 14 residues. Germline CDR1 reads SGHTA; CDR2 reads FQGNSA. The CDR3: CASSLAAQGQPQHF. Here the CDR3 DNA reads TGTGCCAGCAGCTTAGCGGCCCAGGGTCAGCCCCAGCATTTT.

In this sample, this clone turned up once. CDR3 DNA sequence: TGTGCCAGCAGTGAACTGGCGGGGAGGAATGAGCAGTTCTTC. Translating it yields CASSELAGRNEQFF. The rearrangement uses TRBV2 and TRBJ2-1, with D perhaps TRBD2 (6 bases). The CDR3 totals 14 residues. Trimming took 2 bases from V and 7 from J, leaving 12 bases between them. Germline-derived CDR1 and CDR2 are SNHLY and FYNNEI.

The chain links TRBV30 to TRBJ1-4; D is possibly TRBD1 (6 bases). The CDR3 has 9 residues. Germline lookup yields CDR1 GTSNPN and CDR2 SVGIG (reference sequence). Trimming removed 8 bases at V and 14 bases at J, with 12 bases between. DNA of the CDR3: TGTGCCGGGGGGCGTCCGCTGTTTTTT. This codes for CAGGRPLFF.

In its sample, this clone was seen a few times. The chain carries TRBV6-5 and TRBJ2-3; D might be TRBD1 (6 bases). V was pared by 7 bases and J by 2 bases, with 13 bases between. This CDR3 contains 14 residues. Germline assignment: CDR1 MNHEY and CDR2 SVGAGI. As DNA, the CDR3 is TGTGCCAGCACGGGACAACTCAACACAGATACGCAGTATTTT. Translation gives CASTGQLNTDTQYF.

The gene calls are TRBV7-3 and TRBJ2-3; the match to TRBD2 covers 14 bases. The CDR3 covers 19 residues. J lost 3 bases, V lost 2 bases, and 10 bases had no gene match. Germline CDR1 reads SGHTA; CDR2 reads FQGTGA. CDR3 sequence reads: CASSLHPYGTSGGTDTQYF. The CDR3 DNA reads TGTGCCAGCAGCTTACACCCCTACGGGACTAGCGGGGGAACAGATACGCAGTATTTT.

The V gene is TRBV4-2, the J gene TRBJ2-3; perhaps TRBD2 as D (7 bases). Deletions cut 4 bases from V and 1 base from J, with 18 bases between. The germline V gene has CDR1 LGHNA and CDR2 YNFKEQ. CDR3 length: 17 amino acids. The CDR3, as DNA: TGTGCCAGCAGCCCGCGACTAGCACCAGGGGGCACAGATACGCAGTATTTT. Translated: CASSPRLAPGGTDTQYF.

The rearrangement uses TRBV27 and TRBJ2-1; D is perhaps TRBD1 (6 bases). The CDR3 loop spans 14 amino acids. Trimming took off 3 bases at V and 10 bases at J, with 16 bases between the two ends. The germline CDR1 and CDR2 sequences are MNHEY and SMNVEV (reference sequence). Here the CDR3 reads CASSLTRGSGEQFF. DNA of the CDR3: TGTGCCAGCAGTTTGACCAGGGGTTCTGGGGAGCAGTTCTTC.